This entry features one T cell receptor (beta chain) sequence. Its specificity is unknown. The data are from a study of T cell responses to AZD1222 COVID-19 vaccine. Study-wide background: Second-dose intervals of approximately 4 or approximately 12 weeks were pooled. General observations from the study: The donor group comprised mostly white British people and more females; the analysis possibly underestimated clonal diversity. The study found Spike-specific TCR breadth and depth rose after two AZD1222 doses. None of the repertoires were sampled until the peak T cell response had passed.

The data were produced by immunoSEQ multiplex PCR, yet TCRdb's version contains in-frame clones alone and is incomplete. The sample contains 110,000 to 150,000 clones, 80% to 90% of which appear only once. Source: peripheral blood, taken on day 0 of AZD1222 vaccination. The clonotype was recovered from an adult in good health.

The CDR3 region is CASALGNTIYF. Written as DNA, the CDR3 is TGTGCCAGTGCTTTGGGTAACACCATATATTTT. The rearrangement joins TRBV9 to TRBJ1-3, with D unclear. CDR3 size: 11 residues. Between the trimmed V and J ends, which lost 8 bases and 7 bases, there was a span of 10 bases. Germline V gene lookup returns CDR1 SGDLS and CDR2 YYNGEE.